The clone carrying this T cell receptor (beta chain) showed up many times. Its antigen is still unknown. This specimen belongs to a study of CD8 T cells in ankylosing spondylitis. Overall study findings and caveats: It was reported that disease-linked clones were significantly enriched in matched ankylosing spondylitis synovial fluid. In ankylosing spondylitis blood, a motif of seven to nine highly homologous TCR beta variants appeared characteristic. Prior literature has documented some motif variants in synovial fluid and blood from reactive arthritis.

Library preparation for TCR beta used quantitative 5'-RACE with molecular barcodes. Each CDR3 protein gets one entry after TCRdb re-called the 5' RACE reads with MiXCR. The repertoire holds more than 250,000 distinct CDR3 sequences, with 6.5% to 10% as singletons. The V gene's germline CDR1 is SQVTM and CDR2 ANQGSEA. The length of the CDR3 is 12 residues. V lost 8 bases to trimming and J lost 4 bases, with 14 bases between them. The genes are TRBV29-1 and TRBJ1-2, with D perhaps matching TRBD1 (5 bases). This receptor was taken from a male donor with ankylosing spondylitis. The sequenced sample consisted of blood, either unsorted or a sorted T cell fraction (not recorded which). The chain's CDR3 is CSTHRNIYGYTF. CDR3 DNA: TGCAGCACCCACAGGAACATCTATGGCTACACCTTC.